This T cell receptor (beta chain) was identified in a study of shared clonotypes between healthy human individuals. Whole-study context: Researchers assigned three CD4 naive, three CD4 memory, two CD8 naive and one CD8 memory plate to each donor.

Germline V gives CDR1 DFQATT, CDR2 SNEGSKA (reference sequence). This CDR3 has 11 amino acids. V gave up 4 bases and J gave up 6 bases, with 9 bases separating them. TCRdb keeps only in-frame clones here, not all; method: immunoSEQ multiplex PCR. The sample carries about 180,000 clones, 85% to 95% recorded once. Partitioning of CD4+ cells yielded a CD45RA+ naive subset and a CD45RA-negative memory subset. This clonotype was obtained from a woman in her twenties or thirties in good health. Sample: naive CD4+ T cells sorted from blood. The subset was: CD45RA+ positively selected. The chain has TRBV20-1 and TRBJ1-2; weak D call: TRBD1 (5 bases). CDR3 region: CSATIGDGYTF. As DNA, the CDR3 is TGCAGTGCTACGATAGGGGATGGCTACACCTTC.